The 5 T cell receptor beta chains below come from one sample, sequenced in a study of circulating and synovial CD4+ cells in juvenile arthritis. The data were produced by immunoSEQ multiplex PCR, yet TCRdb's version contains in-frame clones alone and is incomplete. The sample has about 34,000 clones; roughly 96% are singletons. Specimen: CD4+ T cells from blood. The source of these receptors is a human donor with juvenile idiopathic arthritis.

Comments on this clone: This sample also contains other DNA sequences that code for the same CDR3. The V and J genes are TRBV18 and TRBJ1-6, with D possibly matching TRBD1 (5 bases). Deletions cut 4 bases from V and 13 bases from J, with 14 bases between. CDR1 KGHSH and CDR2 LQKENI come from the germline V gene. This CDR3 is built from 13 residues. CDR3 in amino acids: CASSHRGESPLHF. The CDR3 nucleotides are TGTGCCAGCTCACACCGGGGGGAATCCCCCCTCCACTTT.

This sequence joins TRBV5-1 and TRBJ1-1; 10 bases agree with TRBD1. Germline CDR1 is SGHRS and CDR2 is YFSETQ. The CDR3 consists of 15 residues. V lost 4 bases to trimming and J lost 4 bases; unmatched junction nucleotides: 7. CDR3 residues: CASSGPGQGITEAFF. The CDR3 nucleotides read TGCGCCAGCAGCGGTCCGGGACAGGGGATCACTGAAGCTTTCTTT. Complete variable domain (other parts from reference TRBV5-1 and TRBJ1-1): KAGVTQTPRYLIKTRGQQVTLSCSPISGHRSVSWYQQTPGQGLQFLFEYFSETQRNKGNFPGRFSGRQFSNSRSEMNVSTLELGDSALYLCASSGPGQGITEAFFGQGTRLTVV.

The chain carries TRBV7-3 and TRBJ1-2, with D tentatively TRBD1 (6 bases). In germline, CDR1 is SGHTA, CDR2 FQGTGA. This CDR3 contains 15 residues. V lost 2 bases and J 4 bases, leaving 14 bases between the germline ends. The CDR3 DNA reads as TGTGCCAGCAGCTTATCCCACAGGGACCCCTATGGCTACACCTTC. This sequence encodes CASSLSHRDPYGYTF.

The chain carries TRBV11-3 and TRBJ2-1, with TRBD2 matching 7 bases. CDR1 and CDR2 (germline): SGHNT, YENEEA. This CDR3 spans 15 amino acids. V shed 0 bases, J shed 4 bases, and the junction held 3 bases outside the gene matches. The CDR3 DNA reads TGTGCCAGCAGCTTAGAGGCTAGCGGTTACAATGAGCAGTTCTTC. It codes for CASSLEASGYNEQFF.

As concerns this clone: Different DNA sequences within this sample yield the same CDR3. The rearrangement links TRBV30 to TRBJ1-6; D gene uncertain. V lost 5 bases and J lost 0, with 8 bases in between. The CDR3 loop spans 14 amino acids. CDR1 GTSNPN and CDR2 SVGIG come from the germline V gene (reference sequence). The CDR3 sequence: CAWRTSSYNSPLHF. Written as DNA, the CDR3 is TGTGCCTGGCGAACTAGCTCCTATAATTCACCCCTCCACTTT.